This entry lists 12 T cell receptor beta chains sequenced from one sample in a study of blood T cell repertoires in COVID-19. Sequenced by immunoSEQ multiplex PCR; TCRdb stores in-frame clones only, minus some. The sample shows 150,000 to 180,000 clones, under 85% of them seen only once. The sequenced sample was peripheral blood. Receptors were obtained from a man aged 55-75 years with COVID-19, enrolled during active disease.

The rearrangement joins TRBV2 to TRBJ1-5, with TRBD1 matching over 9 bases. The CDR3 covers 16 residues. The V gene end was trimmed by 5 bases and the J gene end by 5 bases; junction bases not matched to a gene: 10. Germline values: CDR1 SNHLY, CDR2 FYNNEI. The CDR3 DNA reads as TGTGCCAGCAGTCCCGGGACAGGGATGTTCTATCAGCCCCAGCATTTT. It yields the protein CASSPGTGMFYQPQHF.

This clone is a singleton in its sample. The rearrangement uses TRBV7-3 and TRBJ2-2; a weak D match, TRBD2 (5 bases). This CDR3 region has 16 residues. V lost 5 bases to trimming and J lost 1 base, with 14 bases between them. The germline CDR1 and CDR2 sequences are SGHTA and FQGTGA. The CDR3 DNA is TGTGCCAGCAGCAGCGCCGGGATCCAGAACACCGGGGAGCTGTTTTTT. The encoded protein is CASSSAGIQNTGELFF.

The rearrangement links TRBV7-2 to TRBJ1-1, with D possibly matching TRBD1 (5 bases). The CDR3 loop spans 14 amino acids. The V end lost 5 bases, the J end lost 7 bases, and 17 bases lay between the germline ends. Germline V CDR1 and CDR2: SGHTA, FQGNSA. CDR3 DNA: TGTGCCAGCAGCACTACCAAAGGGGCCGGTGAAGCTTTCTTT. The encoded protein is CASSTTKGAGEAFF. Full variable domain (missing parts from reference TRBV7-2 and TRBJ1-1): GAGVSQSPSNKVTEKGKDVELRCDPISGHTALYWYRQSLGQGLEFLIYFQGNSAPDKSGLPSDRFSAERTGGSVSTLTIQRTQQEDSAVYLCASSTTKGAGEAFFGQGTRLTVV.

CDR3: CASSPEGGGQGRANYGYTF. DNA for the CDR3: TGTGCCAGCAGCCCTGAGGGGGGGGGACAGGGGAGGGCTAACTATGGCTACACCTTC. The chain links TRBV4-2 to TRBJ1-2, with TRBD1 matching 10 bases. The CDR3 loop spans 19 amino acids. Germline V CDR1 and CDR2: LGHNA, YNFKEQ. Losses at the gene ends were 4 bases for V and 0 bases for J; bases not matched to a gene: 14.

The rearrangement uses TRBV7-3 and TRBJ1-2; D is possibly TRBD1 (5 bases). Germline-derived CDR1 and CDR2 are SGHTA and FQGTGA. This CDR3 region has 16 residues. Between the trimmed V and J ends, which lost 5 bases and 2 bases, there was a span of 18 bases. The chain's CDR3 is CASSPPHRQVNYGYTF. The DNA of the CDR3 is TGTGCCAGCAGCCCTCCGCACAGGCAAGTAAACTATGGCTACACCTTC.

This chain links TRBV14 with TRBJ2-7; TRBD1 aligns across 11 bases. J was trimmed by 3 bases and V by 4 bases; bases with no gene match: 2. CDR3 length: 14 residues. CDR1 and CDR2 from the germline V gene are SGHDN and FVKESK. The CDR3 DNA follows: TGTGCCAGCAGCCTCGGGACAGGGGGCTACGAGCAGTACTTC. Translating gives CASSLGTGGYEQYF.

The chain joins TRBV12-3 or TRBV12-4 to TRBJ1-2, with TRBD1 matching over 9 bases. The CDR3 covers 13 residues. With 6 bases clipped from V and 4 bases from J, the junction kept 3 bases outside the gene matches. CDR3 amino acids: CASRGGQGYGYTF. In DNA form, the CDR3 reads TGTGCCAGCAGGGGGGGACAGGGCTATGGCTACACCTTC.

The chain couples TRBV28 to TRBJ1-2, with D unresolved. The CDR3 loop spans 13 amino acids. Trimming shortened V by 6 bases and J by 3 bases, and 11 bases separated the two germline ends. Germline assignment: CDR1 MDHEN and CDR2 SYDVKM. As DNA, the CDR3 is TGTGCCAGCAGCCGAGGGCAACACTATGGCTACACCTTC. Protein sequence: CASSRGQHYGYTF.

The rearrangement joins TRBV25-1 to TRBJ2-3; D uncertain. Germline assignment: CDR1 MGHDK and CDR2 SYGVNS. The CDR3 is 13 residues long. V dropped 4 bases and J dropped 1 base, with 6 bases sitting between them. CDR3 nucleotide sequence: TGTGCCAGCAGTGTTACGGGCACAGATACGCAGTATTTT. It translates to CASSVTGTDTQYF.

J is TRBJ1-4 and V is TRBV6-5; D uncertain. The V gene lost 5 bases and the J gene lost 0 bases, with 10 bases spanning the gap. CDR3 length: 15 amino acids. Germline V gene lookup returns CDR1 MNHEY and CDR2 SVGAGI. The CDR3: CASSPPVATNEKLFF. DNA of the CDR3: TGTGCCAGCAGTCCGCCAGTCGCAACTAATGAAAAACTGTTTTTT.

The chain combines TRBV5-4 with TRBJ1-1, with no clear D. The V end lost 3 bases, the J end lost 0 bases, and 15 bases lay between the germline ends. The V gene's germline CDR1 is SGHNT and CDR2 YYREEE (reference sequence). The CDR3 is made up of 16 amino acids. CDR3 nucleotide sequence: TGTGCCAGCAGCTCAGGACTCAGCGGGGTGAACACTGAAGCTTTCTTT. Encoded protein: CASSSGLSGVNTEAFF.

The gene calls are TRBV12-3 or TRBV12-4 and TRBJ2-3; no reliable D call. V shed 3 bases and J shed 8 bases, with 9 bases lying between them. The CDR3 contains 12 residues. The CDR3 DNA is TGTGCCAGCAGTTTTACAGAGAGTACGCAGTATTTT. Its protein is CASSFTESTQYF.